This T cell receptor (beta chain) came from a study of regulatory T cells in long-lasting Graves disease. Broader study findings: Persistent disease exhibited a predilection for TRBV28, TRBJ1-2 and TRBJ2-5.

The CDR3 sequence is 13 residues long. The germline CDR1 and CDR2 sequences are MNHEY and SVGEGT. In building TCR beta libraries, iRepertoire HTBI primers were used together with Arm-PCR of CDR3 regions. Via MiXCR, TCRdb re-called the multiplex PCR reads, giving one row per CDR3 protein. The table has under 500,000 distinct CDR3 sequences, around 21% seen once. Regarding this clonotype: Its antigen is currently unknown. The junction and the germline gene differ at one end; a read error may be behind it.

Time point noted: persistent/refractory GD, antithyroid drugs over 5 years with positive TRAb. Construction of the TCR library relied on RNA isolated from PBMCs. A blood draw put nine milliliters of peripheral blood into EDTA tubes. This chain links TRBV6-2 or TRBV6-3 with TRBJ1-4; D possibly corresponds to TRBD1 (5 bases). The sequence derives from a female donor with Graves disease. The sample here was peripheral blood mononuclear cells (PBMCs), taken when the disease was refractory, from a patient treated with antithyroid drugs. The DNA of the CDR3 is TGTGCCAGCAGTCCCGGACACAATGGAAAACTGTTTTTT. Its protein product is CASSPGHNGKLFF.